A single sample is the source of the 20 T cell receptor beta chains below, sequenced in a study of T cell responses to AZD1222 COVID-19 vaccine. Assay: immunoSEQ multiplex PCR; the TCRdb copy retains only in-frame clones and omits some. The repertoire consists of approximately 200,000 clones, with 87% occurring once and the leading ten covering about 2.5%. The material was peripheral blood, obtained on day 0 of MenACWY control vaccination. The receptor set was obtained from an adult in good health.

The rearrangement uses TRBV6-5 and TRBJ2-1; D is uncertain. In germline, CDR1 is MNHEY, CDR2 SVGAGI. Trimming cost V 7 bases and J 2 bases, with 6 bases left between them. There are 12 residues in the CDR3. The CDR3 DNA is TGTGCCAGCACCCCAGCCTACAATGAGCAGTTCTTC. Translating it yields CASTPAYNEQFF.

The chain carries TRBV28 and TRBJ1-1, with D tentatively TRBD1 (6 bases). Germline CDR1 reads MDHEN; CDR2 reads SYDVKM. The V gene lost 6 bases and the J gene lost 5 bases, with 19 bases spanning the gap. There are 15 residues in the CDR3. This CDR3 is CASSPPGGARTEAFF. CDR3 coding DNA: TGTGCCAGCAGCCCCCCGGGGGGGGCGAGGACTGAAGCTTTCTTT.

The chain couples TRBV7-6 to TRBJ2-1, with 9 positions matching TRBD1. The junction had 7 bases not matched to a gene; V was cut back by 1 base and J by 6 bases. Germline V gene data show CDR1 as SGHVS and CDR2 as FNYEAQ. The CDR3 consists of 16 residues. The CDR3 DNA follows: TGTGCCAGCAGCTTAGAACGGGACAGGGTACGCAATGAGCAGTTCTTC. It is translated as CASSLERDRVRNEQFF.

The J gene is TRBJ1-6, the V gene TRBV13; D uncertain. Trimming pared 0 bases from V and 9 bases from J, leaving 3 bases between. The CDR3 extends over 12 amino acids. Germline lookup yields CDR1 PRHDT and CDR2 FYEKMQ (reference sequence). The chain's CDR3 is CASSLGTSPLHF. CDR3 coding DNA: TGTGCCAGCAGCTTAGGGACTTCACCCCTCCACTTT.

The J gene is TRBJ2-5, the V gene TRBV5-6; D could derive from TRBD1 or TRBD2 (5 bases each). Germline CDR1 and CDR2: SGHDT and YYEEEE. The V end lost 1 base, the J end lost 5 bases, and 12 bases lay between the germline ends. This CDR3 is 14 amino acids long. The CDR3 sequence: CASSLWGSRETQYF. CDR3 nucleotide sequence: TGTGCCAGCAGCTTGTGGGGGTCGCGTGAGACCCAGTACTTC.

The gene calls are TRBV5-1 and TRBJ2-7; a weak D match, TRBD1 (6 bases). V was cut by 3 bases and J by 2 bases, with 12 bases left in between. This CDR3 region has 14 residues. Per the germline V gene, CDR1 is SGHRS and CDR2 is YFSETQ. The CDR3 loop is CASSWGLGAYEQYF. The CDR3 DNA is TGCGCCAGCAGCTGGGGGCTGGGCGCCTACGAGCAGTACTTC.

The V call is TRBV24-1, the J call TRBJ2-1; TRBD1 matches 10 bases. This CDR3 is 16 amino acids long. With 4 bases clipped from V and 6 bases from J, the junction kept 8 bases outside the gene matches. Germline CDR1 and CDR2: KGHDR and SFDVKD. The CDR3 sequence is CATSDYDRGQGNEQFF. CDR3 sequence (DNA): TGTGCCACCAGTGACTACGACAGGGGGCAGGGCAATGAGCAGTTCTTC.

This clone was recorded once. This chain's CDR3 is CASSAGQGAGETQYF. As DNA, the CDR3 is TGTGCCAGCAGCGCCGGACAGGGGGCTGGAGAGACCCAGTACTTC. V usage is TRBV9 and J usage is TRBJ2-5; 11 bases are shared with TRBD1. Per germline, CDR1 SGDLS and CDR2 YYNGEE. Losses at the gene ends were 3 bases for V and 4 bases for J; bases not matched to a gene: 5. The CDR3 totals 15 residues.

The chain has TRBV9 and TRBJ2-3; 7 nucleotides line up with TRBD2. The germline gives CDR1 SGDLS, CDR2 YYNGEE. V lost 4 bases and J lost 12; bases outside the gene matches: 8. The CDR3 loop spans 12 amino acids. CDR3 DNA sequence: TGTGCCAGCAGCTCCCGGGACTATCATCAGTATTTT. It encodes CASSSRDYHQYF.

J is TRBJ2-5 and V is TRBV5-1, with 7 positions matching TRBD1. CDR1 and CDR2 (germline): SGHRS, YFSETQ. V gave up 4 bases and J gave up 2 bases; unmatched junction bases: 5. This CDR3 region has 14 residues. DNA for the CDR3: TGCGCCAGCAGCCTGGACAGGTCTCAAGAGACCCAGTACTTC. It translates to CASSLDRSQETQYF.

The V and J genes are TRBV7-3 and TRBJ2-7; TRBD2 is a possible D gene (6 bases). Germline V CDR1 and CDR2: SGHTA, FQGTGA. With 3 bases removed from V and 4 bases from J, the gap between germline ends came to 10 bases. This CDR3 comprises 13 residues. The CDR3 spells CASSFLGGYEQYF. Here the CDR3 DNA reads TGTGCCAGCAGCTTTTTGGGGGGATACGAGCAGTACTTC.

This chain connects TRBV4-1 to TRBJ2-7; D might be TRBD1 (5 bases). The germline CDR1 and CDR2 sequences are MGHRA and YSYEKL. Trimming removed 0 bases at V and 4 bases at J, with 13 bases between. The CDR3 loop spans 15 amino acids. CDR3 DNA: TGCGCCAGCAGCCAAGATAGGGGAAGTGGGTACGAGCAGTACTTC. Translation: CASSQDRGSGYEQYF.

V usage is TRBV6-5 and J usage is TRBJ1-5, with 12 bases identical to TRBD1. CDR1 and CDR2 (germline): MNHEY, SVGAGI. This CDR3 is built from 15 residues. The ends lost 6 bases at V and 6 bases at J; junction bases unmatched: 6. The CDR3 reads CASSPGQGAIQPQHF. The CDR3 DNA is TGTGCCAGCAGCCCGGGACAGGGGGCGATTCAGCCCCAGCATTTT.

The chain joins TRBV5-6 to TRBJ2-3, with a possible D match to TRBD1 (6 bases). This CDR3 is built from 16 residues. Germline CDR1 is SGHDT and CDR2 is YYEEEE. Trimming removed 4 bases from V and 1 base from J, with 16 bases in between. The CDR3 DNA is TGTGCCAGCAGCCCGAGGCAGGGGATTGGCACAGATACGCAGTATTTT. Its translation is CASSPRQGIGTDTQYF. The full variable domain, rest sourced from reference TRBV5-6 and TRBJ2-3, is DAGVTQSPTHLIKTRGQQVTLRCSPKSGHDTVSWYQQALGQGPQFIFQYYEEEERQRGNFPDRFSGHQFPNYSSELNVNALLLGDSALYLCASSPRQGIGTDTQYFGPGTRLTVL.

DNA of the CDR3: TGCAGCGTTGAAGAGGGGAGGAACACCGGGGAGCTGTTTTTT. Its protein product is CSVEEGRNTGELFF. The chain employs TRBV29-1 and TRBJ2-2; maybe TRBD2 (5 bases). Germline V CDR1 and CDR2: SQVTM, ANQGSEA. V lost 0 bases and J 1 base, leaving 6 bases between the germline ends. The CDR3 totals 14 residues.

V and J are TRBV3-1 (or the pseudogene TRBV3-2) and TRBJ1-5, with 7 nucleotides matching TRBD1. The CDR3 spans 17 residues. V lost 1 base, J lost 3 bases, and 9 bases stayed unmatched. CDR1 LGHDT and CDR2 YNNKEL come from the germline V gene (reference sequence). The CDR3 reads CASSQAGGGPLNQPQHF. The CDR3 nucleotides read TGTGCCAGCAGCCAAGCGGGAGGGGGCCCGCTCAATCAGCCCCAGCATTTT.

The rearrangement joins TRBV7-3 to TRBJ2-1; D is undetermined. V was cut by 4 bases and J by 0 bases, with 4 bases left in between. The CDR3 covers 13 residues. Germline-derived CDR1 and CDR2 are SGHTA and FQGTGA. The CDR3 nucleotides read TGTGCCAGCAGCTCGAGCTCCTACAATGAGCAGTTCTTC. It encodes CASSSSSYNEQFF.

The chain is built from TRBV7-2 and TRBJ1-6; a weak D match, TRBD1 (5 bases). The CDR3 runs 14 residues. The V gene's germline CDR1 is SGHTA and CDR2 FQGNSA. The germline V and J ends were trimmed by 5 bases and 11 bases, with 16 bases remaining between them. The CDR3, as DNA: TGTGCCAGCAGCCCAGGGAGACACATAACACCCCTCCACTTT. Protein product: CASSPGRHITPLHF.

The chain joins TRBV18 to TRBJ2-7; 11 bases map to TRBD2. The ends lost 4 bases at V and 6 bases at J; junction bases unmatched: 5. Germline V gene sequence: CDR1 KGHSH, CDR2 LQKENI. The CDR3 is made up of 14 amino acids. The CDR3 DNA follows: TGTGCCAGCTCACTAACTAGCGGGGGCGCCGAGCAGTACTTC. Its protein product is CASSLTSGGAEQYF.

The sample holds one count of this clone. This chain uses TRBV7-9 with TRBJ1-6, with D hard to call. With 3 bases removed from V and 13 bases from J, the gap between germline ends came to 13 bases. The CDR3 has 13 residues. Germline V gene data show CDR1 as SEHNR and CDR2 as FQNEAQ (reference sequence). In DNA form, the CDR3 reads TGTGCCAGCAGCTTCGGCTCCGAGGTCCCCCTCCACTTT. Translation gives CASSFGSEVPLHF.